The 19 T cell receptor beta chains in this list originate from one sample, sequenced in a study of shared clonotypes between healthy human individuals. Some clones are missing from TCRdb's copy, which holds only in-frame ones; the method was immunoSEQ multiplex PCR. The repertoire has around 1.4 million clones, about 98.5% of them found once; the top ten carry about 0.35%. The material sequenced was naive CD4+ T cells sorted from blood. Subset defined: CD45RA+ positively selected. The receptors were sampled from a man aged 25 to 40 in good health.

The J gene is TRBJ2-7, the V gene TRBV5-4; 7 bases match TRBD1. Trimming removed 4 bases from V and 3 bases from J; junction bases left unmatched: 13. This CDR3 contains 16 residues. The germline CDR1 and CDR2 sequences are SGHNT and YYREEE (reference sequence). CDR3 protein: CASSETDRLDIYEQYF. DNA of the CDR3: TGTGCCAGCAGCGAAACGGACAGGTTGGATATCTACGAGCAGTACTTC.

The chain uses TRBV9 and TRBJ2-1; 7 bases map to TRBD2. Trimming removed 4 bases from V and 0 bases from J; junction bases left unmatched: 4. The CDR3 runs 15 residues. Germline V gene lookup returns CDR1 SGDLS and CDR2 YYNGEE. The CDR3 protein is CASSPLADSYNEQFF. The DNA of the CDR3 is TGTGCCAGCAGCCCCCTAGCGGACTCCTACAATGAGCAGTTCTTC.

This clone came up once. The rearrangement joins TRBV7-6 to TRBJ1-1; TRBD1 is a possible D gene (6 bases). V shed 1 base and J shed 0 bases, with 18 bases lying between them. Germline assignment: CDR1 SGHVS and CDR2 FNYEAQ. The CDR3 extends over 18 amino acids. CDR3 DNA sequence: TGTGCCAGCAGCTTAGATCGTCAGGGAAGGGGGATGAACACTGAAGCTTTCTTT. This gives the protein CASSLDRQGRGMNTEAFF.

The chain combines TRBV7-9 with TRBJ2-7, with 7 bases fitting TRBD2. The V gene end was trimmed by 4 bases and the J gene end by 5 bases; junction bases not matched to a gene: 5. CDR3 size: 13 residues. Per germline, CDR1 SEHNR and CDR2 FQNEAQ (reference sequence). CDR3 region: CASSSGGSNEQYF. As DNA, the CDR3 is TGTGCCAGCAGCTCCGGGGGGAGCAACGAGCAGTACTTC. Drawing the rest from reference TRBV7-9 and TRBJ2-7, the complete variable domain is DTGVSQNPRHKITKRGQNVTFRCDPISEHNRLYWYRQTLGQGPEFLTYFQNEAQLEKSRLLSDRFSAERPKGSFSTLEIQRTEQGDSAMYLCASSSGGSNEQYFGPGTRLTVT.

This chain joins TRBV4-1 and TRBJ1-5, with 9 bases that match TRBD1. Per the germline V gene, CDR1 is MGHRA and CDR2 is YSYEKL. Germline trimming cut 3 bases from V and 3 bases from J; bases unmatched to any gene: 3. The CDR3 is made up of 15 amino acids. The CDR3 nucleotides read TGCGCCAGCAGCCAGGGACAGGGCCCCAATCAGCCCCAGCATTTT. This sequence encodes CASSQGQGPNQPQHF.

This clone was detected once. V gene TRBV9 combines with J gene TRBJ2-5; D not certain. Trimming removed 0 bases from V and 5 bases from J, with 11 bases in between. The germline V gene has CDR1 SGDLS and CDR2 YYNGEE. CDR3 length: 14 amino acids. CDR3 sequence reads: CASSVDGVLETQYF. CDR3 in DNA: TGTGCCAGCAGCGTAGATGGGGTTCTCGAGACCCAGTACTTC.

The chain joins TRBV18 to TRBJ2-2; possibly TRBD2 for D (5 bases). CDR3 length: 15 amino acids. Germline assignment: CDR1 KGHSH and CDR2 LQKENI. The V end lost 1 base, the J end lost 5 bases, and 11 bases lay between the germline ends. CDR3 amino acids: CASSPRITGTGELFF. As DNA, the CDR3 is TGTGCCAGCTCACCACGAATAACGGGGACCGGGGAGCTGTTTTTT.

The chain links TRBV28 to TRBJ1-5, with a possible D match to TRBD1 (6 bases). CDR1 and CDR2 from the germline V gene are MDHEN and SYDVKM. Between the trimmed V and J ends, which lost 2 bases and 2 bases, there was a span of 13 bases. CDR3 length equals 16 residues. The CDR3 here is CASSLHGGLGNQPQHF. As DNA, the CDR3 is TGTGCCAGCAGTTTACATGGGGGGCTTGGCAATCAGCCCCAGCATTTT.

V usage is TRBV14 and J usage is TRBJ1-4; D ambiguous. The CDR3 has 16 amino acids. CDR1 and CDR2 from the germline V gene are SGHDN and FVKESK. The germline V and J ends were trimmed by 5 bases and 6 bases, with 19 bases remaining between them. The CDR3 reads CASSYRMGMFDEKLFF. For the CDR3, the DNA is TGTGCCAGCAGCTACCGGATGGGTATGTTTGATGAAAAACTGTTTTTT.

This chain links TRBV20-1 with TRBJ2-1; D uncertain. The V and J ends lost 3 bases and 9 bases respectively, with 6 bases between them. This CDR3 spans 10 amino acids. From germline, CDR1 is DFQATT and CDR2 SNEGSKA (reference sequence). The CDR3 coding sequence is TGCAGTGCTAGTGAGCCTGAGCAGTTCTTC. It codes for CSASEPEQFF.

The rearrangement links TRBV30 to TRBJ2-5, with 9 bases matching TRBD2. The V gene's germline CDR1 is GTSNPN and CDR2 SVGIG (reference sequence). The CDR3 consists of 16 residues. V shed 0 bases, J shed 2 bases, and the junction held 7 bases outside the gene matches. The CDR3 DNA follows: TGTGCCTGGAGTGTACTGGCGGGAGGGCCTCAAGAGACCCAGTACTTC. Residues: CAWSVLAGGPQETQYF.

Worth noting for this clone: An end of the junction differs from the germline gene, which may be a read error. The rearrangement links TRBV10-3 to TRBJ2-1; D assignment may be TRBD1 or TRBD2 (6 bases each). The CDR3 loop spans 15 amino acids. Germline-derived CDR1 and CDR2 are ENHRY and SYGVKD. The CDR3 spells CAISEWGAGVNEQFF. The CDR3 coding sequence is TGTGCCATCAGCGAGTGGGGGGCCGGCGTGAATGAGCAGTTCTTC.

This chain uses TRBV19 with TRBJ1-1; 9 bases are a match to TRBD1. Per germline, CDR1 LNHDA and CDR2 SQIVND (reference sequence). The CDR3 spans 14 residues. The trim removed 7 bases at V and 7 bases at J, leaving 10 bases unmatched. The chain's CDR3 is CASTTQGALGEAFF. The CDR3, as DNA: TGTGCCAGTACAACACAGGGGGCGCTGGGTGAAGCTTTCTTT.

The J gene is TRBJ1-1, the V gene TRBV18, with a weak D call TRBD1 (5 bases). CDR1 and CDR2 (germline): KGHSH, LQKENI. The V gene lost 5 bases and the J gene lost 0 bases, with 7 bases spanning the gap. The CDR3 runs to 13 residues. DNA of the CDR3: TGTGCCAGCTCAGGGGGGATGAACACTGAAGCTTTCTTT. Its translation: CASSGGMNTEAFF. Based on the CDR3 plus reference TRBV18 and TRBJ1-1, the full variable domain is NAGVMQNPRHLVRRRGQEARLRCSPMKGHSHVYWYRQLPEEGLKFMVYLQKENIIDESGMPKERFSAEFPKEGPSILRIQQVVRGDSAAYFCASSGGMNTEAFFGQGTRLTVV.

The chain employs TRBV13 and TRBJ2-7; the match to TRBD2 covers 9 bases. This CDR3 contains 15 residues. Germline CDR1 PRHDT, CDR2 FYEKMQ (reference sequence). V shed 2 bases and J 5 bases; nucleotides not matched to a gene: 7. As DNA, the CDR3 is TGTGCCAGCAGCTTAAATGGCGGGAGGGCCGACGAGCAGTACTTC. It codes for CASSLNGGRADEQYF. Combining the CDR3 with reference TRBV13 and TRBJ2-7 gives the whole variable domain AAGVIQSPRHLIKEKRETATLKCYPIPRHDTVYWYQQGPGQDPQFLISFYEKMQSDKGSIPDRFSAQQFSDYHSELNMSSLELGDSALYFCASSLNGGRADEQYFGPGTRLTVT.

With regard to this clone: The same CDR3 is also encoded by other DNA sequences in this sample. This sequence joins TRBV18 and TRBJ2-1; no clear D. This CDR3 contains 13 residues. Per germline, CDR1 KGHSH and CDR2 LQKENI. The V gene lost 3 bases and the J gene lost 4 bases, with 7 bases spanning the gap. The CDR3 sequence: CASSPSRYNEQFF. In DNA form, the CDR3 reads TGTGCCAGCTCACCTTCTAGATACAATGAGCAGTTCTTC.

This clone has a single count. The V call is TRBV29-1, the J call TRBJ1-2, with a tentative D call TRBD1 (6 bases). Between the trimmed V and J ends, which lost 5 bases and 4 bases, there was a span of 11 bases. From germline, CDR1 is SQVTM and CDR2 ANQGSEA. The CDR3 sequence is 12 residues long. The CDR3 DNA is TGCAGCGTTTACAGGGTTTCCTATGGCTACACCTTC. Residues: CSVYRVSYGYTF.

In its sample, this clone was seen once. J is TRBJ2-7 and V is TRBV7-2; 10 bases match TRBD2. This CDR3 region has 15 residues. Germline CDR1 and CDR2: SGHTA and FQGNSA. Unmatched junction bases numbered 3, after V lost 1 base and J lost 3 bases. The CDR3 region has the DNA TGTGCCAGCAGCTTAGTGGGGACTAGCGTCTACGAGCAGTACTTC. It is translated as CASSLVGTSVYEQYF.

CDR3 sequence (DNA): TGCGCCAGCAGCTCGGGACAGGGGGCCATCAATGAGCAGTTCTTC. Protein sequence: CASSSGQGAINEQFF. The chain couples TRBV5-1 to TRBJ2-1, with 12 bases matching TRBD1. This CDR3 is 15 amino acids long. Germline loops: CDR1 SGHRS, CDR2 YFSETQ. The V segment lost 3 bases and the J segment 6 bases; nucleotides outside the gene matches: 4.